What follows describes a single T cell receptor beta chain. Antigen specificity is unknown. Primed by a sample-barcoded 5' primer and a J-beta primer mix, a second PCR proceeded for 7 to 11 cycles. TCRdb analysed the 5' RACE reads with MiXCR anew, one entry per CDR3 protein. Here the sample spans 550,000 to 700,000 distinct CDR3 sequences, 25% to 30% being singletons. The data belong to a study of blood T cells in healthy people across ages. Findings and caveats of the study: TCR beta diversity, measured per million T cells, fell in a roughly linear way with age. Naive and antigen-experienced cells could not be conclusively compared, given unsorted PBMCs. Possibly, changes in expanded clonotypes were confounded because donor CMV status was unknown. Donors of long life had a larger count of naive CD4+ cells and greater diversity than aged donors.

The V end lost 1 base, the J end lost 1 base, and 12 bases lay between the germline ends. Per the germline V gene, CDR1 is SGHTS and CDR2 is YDEGEE. The CDR3 extends over 15 amino acids. This chain links TRBV5-8 with TRBJ2-7, with D possibly TRBD2 on 5 matching bases. The sample comprised blood. The origin of this receptor is a woman in her 70s in good health. The CDR3, as DNA: TGTGCCAGCAGCTTGCGTAGAAGCGGTTCCTACGAGCAGTACTTC. This sequence encodes CASSLRRSGSYEQYF.